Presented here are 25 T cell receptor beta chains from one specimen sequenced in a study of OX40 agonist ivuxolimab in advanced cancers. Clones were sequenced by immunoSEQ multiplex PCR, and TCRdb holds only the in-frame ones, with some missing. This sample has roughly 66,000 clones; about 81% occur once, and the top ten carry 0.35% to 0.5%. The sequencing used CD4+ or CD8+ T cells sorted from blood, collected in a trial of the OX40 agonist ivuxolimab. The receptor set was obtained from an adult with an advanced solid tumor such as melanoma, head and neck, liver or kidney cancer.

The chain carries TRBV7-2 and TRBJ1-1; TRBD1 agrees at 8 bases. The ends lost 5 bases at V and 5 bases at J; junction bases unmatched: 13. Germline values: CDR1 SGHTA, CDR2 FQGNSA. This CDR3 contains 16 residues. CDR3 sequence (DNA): TGTGCCAGCAGCCCGGGGGGGACAGGTGCGAGAACTGAAGCTTTCTTT. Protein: CASSPGGTGARTEAFF.

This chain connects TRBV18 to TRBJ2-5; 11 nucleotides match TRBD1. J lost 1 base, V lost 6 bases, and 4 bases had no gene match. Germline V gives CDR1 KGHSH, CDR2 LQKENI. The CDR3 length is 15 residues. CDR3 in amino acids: CASSVGTGGQETQYF. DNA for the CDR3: TGTGCCAGCTCTGTTGGGACAGGGGGCCAAGAGACCCAGTACTTC.

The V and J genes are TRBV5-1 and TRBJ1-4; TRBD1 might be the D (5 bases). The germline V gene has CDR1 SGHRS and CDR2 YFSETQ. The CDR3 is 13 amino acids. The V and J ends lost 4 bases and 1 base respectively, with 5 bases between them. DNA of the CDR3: TGCGCCAGCAGCGGGGGAACTAATGAAAAACTGTTTTTT. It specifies CASSGGTNEKLFF.

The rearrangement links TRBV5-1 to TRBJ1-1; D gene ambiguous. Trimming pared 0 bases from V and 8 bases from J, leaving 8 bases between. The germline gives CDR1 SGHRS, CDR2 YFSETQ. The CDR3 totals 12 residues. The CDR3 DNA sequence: TGCGCCAGCAGCTTGGAGGTAGGGGAAGCTTTCTTT. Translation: CASSLEVGEAFF.

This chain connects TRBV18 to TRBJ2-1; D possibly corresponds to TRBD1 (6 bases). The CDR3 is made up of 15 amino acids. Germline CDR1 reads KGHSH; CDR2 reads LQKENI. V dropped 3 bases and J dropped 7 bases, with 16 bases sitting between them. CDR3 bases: TGTGCCAGCTCACCGGGGCTGGGGGCTCGAAATGAGCAGTTCTTC. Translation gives CASSPGLGARNEQFF.

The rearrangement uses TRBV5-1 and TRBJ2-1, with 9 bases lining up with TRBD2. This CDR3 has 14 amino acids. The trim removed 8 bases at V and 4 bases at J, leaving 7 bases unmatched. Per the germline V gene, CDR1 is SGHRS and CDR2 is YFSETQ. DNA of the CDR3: TGCGCCAGTACCAGACTAGCGGAATACAATGAGCAGTTCTTC. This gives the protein CASTRLAEYNEQFF.

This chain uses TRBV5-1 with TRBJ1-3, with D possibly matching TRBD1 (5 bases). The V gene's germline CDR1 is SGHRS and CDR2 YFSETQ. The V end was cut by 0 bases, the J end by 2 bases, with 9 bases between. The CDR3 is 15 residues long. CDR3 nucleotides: TGCGCCAGCAGCTTGGGGGGCGCCGCTGGAAACACCATATATTTT. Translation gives CASSLGGAAGNTIYF.

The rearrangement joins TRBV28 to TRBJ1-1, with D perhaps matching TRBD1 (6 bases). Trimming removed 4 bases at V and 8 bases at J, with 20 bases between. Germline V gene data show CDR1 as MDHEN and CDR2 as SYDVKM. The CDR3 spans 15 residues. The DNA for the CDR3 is TGTGCCAGCAGTTCGCATGACAGGCTTGTAAGGGAAGCTTTCTTT. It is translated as CASSSHDRLVREAFF.

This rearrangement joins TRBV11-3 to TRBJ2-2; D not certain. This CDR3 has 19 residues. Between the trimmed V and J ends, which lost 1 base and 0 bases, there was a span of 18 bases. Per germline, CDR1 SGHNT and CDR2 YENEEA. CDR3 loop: CASSLVGGFASANTGELFF. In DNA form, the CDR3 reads TGTGCCAGCAGCTTAGTAGGCGGCTTCGCAAGCGCGAACACCGGGGAGCTGTTTTTT. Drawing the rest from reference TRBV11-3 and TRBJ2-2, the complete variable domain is EAGVVQSPRYKIIEKKQPVAFWCNPISGHNTLYWYLQNLGQGPELLIRYENEEAVDDSQLPKDRFSAERLKGVDSTLKIQPAELGDSAVYLCASSLVGGFASANTGELFFGEGSRLTVL.

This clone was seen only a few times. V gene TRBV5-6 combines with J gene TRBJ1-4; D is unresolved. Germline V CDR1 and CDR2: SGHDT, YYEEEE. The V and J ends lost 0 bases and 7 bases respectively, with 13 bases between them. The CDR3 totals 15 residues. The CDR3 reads CASSLVASSFEKLFF. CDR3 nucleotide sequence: TGTGCCAGCAGCTTGGTTGCCTCCTCGTTTGAAAAACTGTTTTTT.

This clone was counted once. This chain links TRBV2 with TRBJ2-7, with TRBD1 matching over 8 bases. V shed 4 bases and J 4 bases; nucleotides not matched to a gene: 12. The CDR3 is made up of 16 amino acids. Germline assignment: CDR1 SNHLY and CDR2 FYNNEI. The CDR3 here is CASSGTGSKRVYEQYF. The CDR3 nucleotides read TGTGCCAGCAGTGGGACAGGGTCCAAAAGGGTATACGAGCAGTACTTC.

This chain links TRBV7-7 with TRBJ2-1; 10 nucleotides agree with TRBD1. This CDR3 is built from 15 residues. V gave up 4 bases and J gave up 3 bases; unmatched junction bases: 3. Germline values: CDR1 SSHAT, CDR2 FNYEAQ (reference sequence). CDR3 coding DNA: TGTGCCAGCAGCTCCGGGACAGGGGTCTACAATGAGCAGTTCTTC. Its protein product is CASSSGTGVYNEQFF. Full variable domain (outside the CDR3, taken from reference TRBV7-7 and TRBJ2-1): GAGVSQSPRYKVTKRGQDVTLRCDPISSHATLYWYQQALGQGPEFLTYFNYEAQPDKSGLPSDRFSAERPEGSISTLTIQRTEQRDSAMYRCASSSGTGVYNEQFFGPGTRLTVL.

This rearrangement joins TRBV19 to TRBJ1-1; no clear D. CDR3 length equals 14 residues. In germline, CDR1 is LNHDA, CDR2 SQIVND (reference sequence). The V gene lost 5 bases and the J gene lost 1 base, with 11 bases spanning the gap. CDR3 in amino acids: CASSPWTGNTEAFF. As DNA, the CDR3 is TGTGCCAGTAGTCCCTGGACCGGGAACACTGAAGCTTTCTTT. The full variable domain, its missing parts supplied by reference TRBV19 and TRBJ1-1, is DGGITQSPKYLFRKEGQNVTLSCEQNLNHDAMYWYRQDPGQGLRLIYYSQIVNDFQKGDIAEGYSVSREKKESFPLTVTSAQKNPTAFYLCASSPWTGNTEAFFGQGTRLTVV.

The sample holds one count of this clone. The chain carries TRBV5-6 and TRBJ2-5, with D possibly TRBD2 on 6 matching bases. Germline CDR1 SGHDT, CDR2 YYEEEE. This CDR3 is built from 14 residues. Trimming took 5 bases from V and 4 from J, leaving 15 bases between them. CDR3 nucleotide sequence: TGTGCCAGCAGACGGAGACTAGTGGGAGAGACCCAGTACTTC. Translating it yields CASRRRLVGETQYF.

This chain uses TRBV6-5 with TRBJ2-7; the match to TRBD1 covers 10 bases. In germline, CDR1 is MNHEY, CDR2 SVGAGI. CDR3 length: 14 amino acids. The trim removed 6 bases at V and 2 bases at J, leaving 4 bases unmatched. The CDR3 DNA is TGTGCCAGCAGGAAGACAGGGGGCACCTACGAGCAGTACGTC. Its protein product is CASRKTGGTYEQYV.

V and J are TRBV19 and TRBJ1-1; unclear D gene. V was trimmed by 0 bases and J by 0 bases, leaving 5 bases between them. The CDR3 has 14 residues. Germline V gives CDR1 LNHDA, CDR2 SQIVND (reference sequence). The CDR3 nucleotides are TGTGCCAGTAGTATAGAACCGGTGAACACTGAAGCTTTCTTT. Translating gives CASSIEPVNTEAFF.

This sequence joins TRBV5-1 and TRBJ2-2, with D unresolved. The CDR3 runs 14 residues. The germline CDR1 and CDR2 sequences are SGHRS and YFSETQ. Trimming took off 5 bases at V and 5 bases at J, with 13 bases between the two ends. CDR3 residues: CASREASETGELFF. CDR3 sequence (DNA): TGCGCCAGCAGAGAGGCTTCGGAGACCGGGGAGCTGTTTTTT.

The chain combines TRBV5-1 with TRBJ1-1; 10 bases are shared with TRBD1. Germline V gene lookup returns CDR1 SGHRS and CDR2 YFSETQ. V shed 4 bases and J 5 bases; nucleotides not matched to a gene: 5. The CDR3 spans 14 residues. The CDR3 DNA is TGCGCCAGCAGCCGACAGGGGGCGCAAACTGAAGCTTTCTTT. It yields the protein CASSRQGAQTEAFF.

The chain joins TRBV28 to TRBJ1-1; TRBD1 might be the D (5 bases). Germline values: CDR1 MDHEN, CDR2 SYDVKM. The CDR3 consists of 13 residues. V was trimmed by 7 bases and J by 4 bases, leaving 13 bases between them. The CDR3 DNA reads TGTGCCAGCATTCGCCAGGGCTCCACTGAAGCTTTCTTT. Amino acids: CASIRQGSTEAFF.

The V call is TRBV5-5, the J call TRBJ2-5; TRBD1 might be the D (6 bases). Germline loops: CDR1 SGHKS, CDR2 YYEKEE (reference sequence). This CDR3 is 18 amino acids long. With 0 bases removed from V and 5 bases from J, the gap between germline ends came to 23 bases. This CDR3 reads CASSLGLATRGGMETQYF. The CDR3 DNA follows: TGTGCCAGCAGCTTGGGACTGGCCACCAGGGGCGGTATGGAGACCCAGTACTTC.

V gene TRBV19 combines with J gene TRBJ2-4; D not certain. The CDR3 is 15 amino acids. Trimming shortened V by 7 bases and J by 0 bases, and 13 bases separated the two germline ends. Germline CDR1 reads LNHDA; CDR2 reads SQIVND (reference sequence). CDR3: CASTEQSLAKNIQYF. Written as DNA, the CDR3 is TGTGCCAGTACGGAGCAGTCCCTAGCCAAAAACATTCAGTACTTC.

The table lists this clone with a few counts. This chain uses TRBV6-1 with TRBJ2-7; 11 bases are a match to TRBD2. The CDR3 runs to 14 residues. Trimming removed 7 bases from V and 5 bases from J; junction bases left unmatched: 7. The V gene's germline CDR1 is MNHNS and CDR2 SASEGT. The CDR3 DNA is TGTGCCAGCAAGGTATTAGCGGGGGGGCACGAGCAGTACGTC. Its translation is CASKVLAGGHEQYV.

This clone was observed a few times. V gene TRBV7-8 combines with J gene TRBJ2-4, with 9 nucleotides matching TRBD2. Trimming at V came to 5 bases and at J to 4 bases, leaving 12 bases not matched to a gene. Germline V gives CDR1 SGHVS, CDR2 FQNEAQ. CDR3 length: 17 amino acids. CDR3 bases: TGTGCCAGCAGCCCAGTTAGCCTAGCGGGGCGTAAAAACATTCAGTACTTC. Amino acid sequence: CASSPVSLAGRKNIQYF.

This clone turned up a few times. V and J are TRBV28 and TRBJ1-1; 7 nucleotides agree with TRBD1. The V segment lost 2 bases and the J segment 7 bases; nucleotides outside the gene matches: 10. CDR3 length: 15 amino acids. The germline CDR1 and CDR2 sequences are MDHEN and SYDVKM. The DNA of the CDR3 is TGTGCCAGCAGTTTAGTTCGGCAGGGGGGTAGTGAAGCTTTCTTT. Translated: CASSLVRQGGSEAFF.

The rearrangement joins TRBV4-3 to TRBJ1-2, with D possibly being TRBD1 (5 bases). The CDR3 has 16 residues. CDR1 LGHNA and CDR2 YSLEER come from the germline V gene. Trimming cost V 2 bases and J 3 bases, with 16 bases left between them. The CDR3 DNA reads TGCGCCAGCAGCCAATCGGGACGGCCGTCGGACTATGGCTACACCTTC. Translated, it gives CASSQSGRPSDYGYTF.